This TCR beta chain was observed in a study of blood T cells in healthy people across ages. This CDR3 has 16 amino acids. Germline CDR1 SGDLS, CDR2 YYNGEE. J gave up 1 base and V 4 bases, and 8 bases lay outside the gene matches. The second PCR ran about 7 to 12 cycles with a sample-barcoded 5' primer and J-beta primers. TCRdb reprocessed the 5' RACE reads via MiXCR and lists one record per CDR3 protein. The table records about 1,400,000 distinct CDR3 sequences, 55% to 75% of them present only once. Notes on the study in general: Without sorted subsets, naive and antigen-experienced compartments could not be conclusively compared.

With regard to this clonotype: The target antigen is unknown.

The J gene is TRBJ2-3, the V gene TRBV9; 8 bases are a match to TRBD2. The sequenced sample was blood. The sequence came from a young man in good health. The CDR3 DNA reads TGTGCCAGCAGCCTAGATCCAGCGGGAGGCACAGATACGCAGTATTTT. As protein: CASSLDPAGGTDTQYF.